This is a list of T cell receptor beta chains from one sample in a study of cytomegalovirus exposure and HLA in healthy donors. Here immunoSEQ multiplex PCR was the method, and the copy in TCRdb shows in-frame clones only, minus some. The sample includes around 78,000 clones, 80% of them seen just once. What was sequenced was PBMCs. Receptor source: a male donor in good health and CMV-seronegative. Each CDR3 is given with its conserved first and last residue. The D gene is left open where the match is weak. The size entry is marked missing in some rows and otherwise reads once, few, many or a size class.

D gene	clone size	V gene	J gene	CDR3 protein
TRBD1	NA	TRBV6-5	TRBJ2-7	CASSWTGRNEQYF
NA	NA	TRBV5-3	TRBJ1-2	CARSLGIGGDYGYTF
TRBD1	NA	TRBV6-1	TRBJ1-5	CASSGTGDNQPQHF
NA	NA	TRBV6-1	TRBJ2-5	CASSGRMGAETQYF
TRBD1	NA	TRBV28	TRBJ1-1	CASRTGGAQNPEAFF
NA	NA	TRBV19	TRBJ2-3	CASSINGLKGGGHTQYF
NA	NA	TRBV18	TRBJ2-3	CASSPPVARTDTQYF
TRBD2	NA	TRBV10-1	TRBJ2-7	CASMRGASGRIEQYF
TRBD2	NA	TRBV5-1	TRBJ2-1	CASSLEVLAGGPGNEQFF
NA	NA	TRBV2	TRBJ1-4	CASSGQVEGLFF
NA	NA	TRBV4-1	TRBJ1-1	CASSQDRGGGQGRSGLTEAFF
NA	NA	TRBV9	TRBJ2-3	CASSVGLRSTDTQYF
NA	few	TRBV7-9	TRBJ1-1	CASSTQVNTEAFF
TRBD1	NA	TRBV28	TRBJ2-7	CASPTGQGHCYEQYF
TRBD2	NA	TRBV6-6	TRBJ2-7	CASSYRTSGSSYEQYF
NA	NA	TRBV19	TRBJ2-2	CASSFGLHSPGELFF
TRBD1	NA	TRBV4-1	TRBJ2-1	CASSQGARGQGSEQFF
TRBD1	NA	TRBV19	TRBJ2-7	CASSTPRDRGFGEQYF
TRBD2	NA	TRBV7-8	TRBJ2-3	CASSLDSGPQDTQYF
NA	NA	TRBV9	TRBJ1-2	CASSTQTGYGYTF
NA	NA	TRBV30	TRBJ1-2	CALSSRYF
NA	NA	TRBV7-9	TRBJ2-3	CASSLEQRTDTQYF
NA	NA	TRBV11-2	TRBJ2-2	CASSRPFRGANTGELFF
TRBD2	NA	TRBV28	TRBJ2-7	CASSVAGDYEQYF
NA	NA	TRBV19	TRBJ1-1	CASSLTAGSTEAFF
TRBD2	NA	TRBV5-1	TRBJ2-1	CASSSRSGVYNEQFF
NA	NA	TRBV12-5	TRBJ1-1	CASGLVLGGGTEAFF
NA	once	TRBV4-1	TRBJ2-2	CASSPGPEGTGELFF
TRBD1	NA	TRBV4-2	TRBJ1-5	CASSQGRGQERVLAQHF
NA	few	TRBV7-2	TRBJ1-5	CASADSNQPQHF
NA	once	TRBV25-1	TRBJ1-2	CASSDVGYTF
NA	NA	TRBV19	TRBJ2-5	CASSIRGGQETQYF
NA	NA	TRBV4-1	TRBJ2-3	CASSQEPHGRRDTQYF
NA	NA	TRBV19	TRBJ2-5	CASSATGPGTQYF
TRBD2	once	TRBV19	TRBJ2-5	CASSSSSGRVGETQYF
NA	NA	TRBV7-2	TRBJ1-1	CASSLDPQVGTEAFF
TRBD1	NA	TRBV6-1	TRBJ2-1	CASSEDSRGQGVLLYNEQFF
NA	NA	TRBV7-3	TRBJ2-6	CASSLNLARSANALTF
NA	NA	TRBV19	TRBJ2-1	CASSRALPDLRNEQFF
NA	NA	TRBV6-4	TRBJ2-2	CASSDSGRGTGELFF
TRBD2	NA	TRBV5-1	TRBJ2-3	CASSMDPSGGGTDTQYF
NA	once	TRBV28	TRBJ1-4	CASSLGGERNEKLFF
NA	NA	TRBV25-1	TRBJ1-2	CASSAPKWGQYGYTF
NA	NA	TRBV18	TRBJ1-1	CASSPNWGTLNTEAFF
NA	NA	TRBV19	TRBJ1-1	CASSTGADTEAFF
NA	NA	TRBV29-1	TRBJ2-3	CSVGVPPTGMGTQYF
TRBD1	NA	TRBV6-5	TRBJ2-3	CASSPRTGHTDTQYF
NA	NA	TRBV9	TRBJ2-6	CASSVEGTDSGANVLTF
TRBD1	NA	TRBV7-9	TRBJ1-2	CASTFGTGSYGYTF
NA	NA	TRBV25-1	TRBJ2-7	CASSREVGEQYF
NA	few	TRBV19	TRBJ1-2	CASSPGTLGYGYPF
TRBD1	NA	TRBV10-2	TRBJ2-3	CASSPDRGLVDTQYF
TRBD1	NA	TRBV6-1	TRBJ1-2	CASSLLRGQVGYTF
NA	NA	TRBV15	TRBJ2-3	CATSRAKGQADTQYF
TRBD2	NA	TRBV30	TRBJ2-5	CAWSQLAGTETQYF
NA	NA	TRBV4-2	TRBJ2-2	CASSPQRVIANTGELFF
NA	NA	TRBV5-1	TRBJ2-2	CASSLAVGISTGELFF
TRBD1	NA	TRBV7-9	TRBJ1-1	CASSFFDRATEAFF
TRBD1	NA	TRBV18	TRBJ2-7	CASSPGQGGVEQYF
NA	NA	TRBV5-4	TRBJ2-2	CASSLGGENTGELFF